This TCR beta chain came from a study of cytomegalovirus exposure and HLA in healthy donors. Researchers ran the PCR with 60 Vbeta and 13 Jbeta primers. Clones were read by immunoSEQ multiplex PCR, and TCRdb kept only the in-frame ones, dropping some. This sample has under 200,000 clones, with 60% to 85% found just once. This CDR3 has 14 residues. The V end was cut by 6 bases, the J end by 0 bases, with 12 bases between. CDR1 and CDR2 (germline): MNHNS, SASEGT. Specimen: PBMCs. The rearrangement links TRBV6-1 to TRBJ2-7; no clear D gene. This clonotype was obtained from a man aged 50 to 59 in good health and CMV-seropositive. The CDR3 DNA reads as TGTGCCAGCAGGACTGTCCCCAACTCCTACGAGCAGTACTTC. It encodes CASRTVPNSYEQYF.